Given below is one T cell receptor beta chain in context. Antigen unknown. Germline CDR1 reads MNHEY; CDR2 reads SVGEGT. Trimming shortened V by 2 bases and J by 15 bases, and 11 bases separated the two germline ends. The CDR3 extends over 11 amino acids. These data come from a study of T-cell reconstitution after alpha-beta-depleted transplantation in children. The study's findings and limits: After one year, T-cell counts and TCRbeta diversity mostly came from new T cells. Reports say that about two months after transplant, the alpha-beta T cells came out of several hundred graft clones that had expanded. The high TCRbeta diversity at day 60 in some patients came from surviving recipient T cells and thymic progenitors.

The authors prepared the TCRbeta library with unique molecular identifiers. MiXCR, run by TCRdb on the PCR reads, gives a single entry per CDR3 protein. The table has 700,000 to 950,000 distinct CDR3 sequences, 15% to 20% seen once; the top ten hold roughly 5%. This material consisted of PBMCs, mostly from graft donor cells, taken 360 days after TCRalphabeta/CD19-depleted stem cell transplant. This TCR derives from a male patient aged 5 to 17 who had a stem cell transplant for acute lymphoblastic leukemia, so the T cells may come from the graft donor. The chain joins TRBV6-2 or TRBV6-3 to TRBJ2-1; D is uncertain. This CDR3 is CASSYLESWFF. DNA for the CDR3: TGTGCCAGCAGTTACCTCGAGTCCTGGTTCTTC.